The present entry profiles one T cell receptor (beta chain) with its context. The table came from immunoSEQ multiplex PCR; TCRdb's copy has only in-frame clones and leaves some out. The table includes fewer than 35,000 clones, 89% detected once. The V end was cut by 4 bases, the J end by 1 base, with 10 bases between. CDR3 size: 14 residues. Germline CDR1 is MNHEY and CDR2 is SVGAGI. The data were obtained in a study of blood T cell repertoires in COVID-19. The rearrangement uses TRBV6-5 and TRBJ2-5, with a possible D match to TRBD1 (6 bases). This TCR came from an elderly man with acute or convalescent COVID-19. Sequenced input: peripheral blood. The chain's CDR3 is CASSFGQSQETQYF. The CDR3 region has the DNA TGTGCCAGCAGTTTCGGACAGAGCCAAGAGACCCAGTACTTC.